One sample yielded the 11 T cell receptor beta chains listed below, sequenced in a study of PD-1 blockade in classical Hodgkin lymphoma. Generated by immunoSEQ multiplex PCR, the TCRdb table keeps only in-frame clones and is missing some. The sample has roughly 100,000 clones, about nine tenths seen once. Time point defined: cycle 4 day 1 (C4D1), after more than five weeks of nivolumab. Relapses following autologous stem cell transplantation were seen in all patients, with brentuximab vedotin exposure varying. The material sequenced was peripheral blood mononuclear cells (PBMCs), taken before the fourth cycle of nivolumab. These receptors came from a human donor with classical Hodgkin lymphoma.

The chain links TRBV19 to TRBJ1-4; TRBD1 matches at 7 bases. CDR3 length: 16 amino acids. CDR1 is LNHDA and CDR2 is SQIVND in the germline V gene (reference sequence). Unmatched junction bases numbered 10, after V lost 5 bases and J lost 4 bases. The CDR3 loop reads CASSWGQSVDNEKLFF. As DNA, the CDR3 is TGTGCCAGTAGTTGGGGACAGTCGGTCGATAATGAAAAACTGTTTTTT.

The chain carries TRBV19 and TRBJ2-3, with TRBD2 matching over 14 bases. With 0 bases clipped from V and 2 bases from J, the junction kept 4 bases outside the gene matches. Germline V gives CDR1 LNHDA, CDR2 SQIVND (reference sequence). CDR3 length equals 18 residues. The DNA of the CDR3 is TGTGCCAGTAGTATAGAGGGGACTAGCGGGAGAATCACAGATACGCAGTATTTT. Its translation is CASSIEGTSGRITDTQYF.

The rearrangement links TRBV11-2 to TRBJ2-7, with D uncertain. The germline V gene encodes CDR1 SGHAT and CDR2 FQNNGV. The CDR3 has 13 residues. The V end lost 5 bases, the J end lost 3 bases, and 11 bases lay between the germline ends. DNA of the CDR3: TGTGCCAGCAGCCTGGCGACTTACTACGAGCAGTACTTC. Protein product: CASSLATYYEQYF.

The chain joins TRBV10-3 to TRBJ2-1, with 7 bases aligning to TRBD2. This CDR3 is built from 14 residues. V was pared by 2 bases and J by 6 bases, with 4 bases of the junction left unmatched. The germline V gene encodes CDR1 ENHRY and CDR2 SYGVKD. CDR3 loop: CAISEVLATNEQFF. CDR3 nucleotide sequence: TGTGCCATCAGTGAGGTACTAGCGACCAATGAGCAGTTCTTC.

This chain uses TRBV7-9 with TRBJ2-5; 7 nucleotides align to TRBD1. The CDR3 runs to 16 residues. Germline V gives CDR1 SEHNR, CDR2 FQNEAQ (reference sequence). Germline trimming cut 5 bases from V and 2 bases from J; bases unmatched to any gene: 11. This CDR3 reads CASSPSFRGIQETQYF. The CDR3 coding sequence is TGTGCCAGCAGCCCTAGTTTCAGGGGGATACAAGAGACCCAGTACTTC. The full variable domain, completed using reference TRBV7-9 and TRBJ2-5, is DTGVSQNPRHKITKRGQNVTFRCDPISEHNRLYWYRQTLGQGPEFLTYFQNEAQLEKSRLLSDRFSAERPKGSFSTLEIQRTEQGDSAMYLCASSPSFRGIQETQYFGPGTRLLVL.

The CDR3 DNA reads TGTGCCAGCAGCTCGCTGACCTCGGGAAACACCATATATTTT. Encoded protein: CASSSLTSGNTIYF. V and J are TRBV5-6 and TRBJ1-3; D is uncertain. CDR1 is SGHDT and CDR2 is YYEEEE in the germline V gene. Trimming left V 3 bases short and J 4 bases short, with 11 bases between. This CDR3 is built from 14 residues.

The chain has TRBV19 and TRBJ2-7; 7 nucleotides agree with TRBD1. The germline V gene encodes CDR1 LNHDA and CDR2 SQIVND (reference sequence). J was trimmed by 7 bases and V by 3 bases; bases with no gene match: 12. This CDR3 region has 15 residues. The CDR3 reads CASSISAGGSEEQYF. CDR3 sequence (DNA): TGTGCCAGTAGTATTTCGGCAGGGGGTTCCGAGGAGCAGTACTTC.

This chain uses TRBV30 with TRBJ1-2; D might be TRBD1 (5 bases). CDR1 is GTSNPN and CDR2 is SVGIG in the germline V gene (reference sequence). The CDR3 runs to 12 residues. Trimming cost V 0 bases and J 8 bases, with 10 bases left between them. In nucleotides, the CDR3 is TGTGCCTGGAGTGTACAGCAGGGCGGCTACACCTTC. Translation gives CAWSVQQGGYTF.

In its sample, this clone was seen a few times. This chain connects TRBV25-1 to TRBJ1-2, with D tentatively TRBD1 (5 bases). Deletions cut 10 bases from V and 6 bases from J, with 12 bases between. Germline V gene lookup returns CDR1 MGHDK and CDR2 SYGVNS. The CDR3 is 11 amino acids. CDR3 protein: CATGRGDGYTF. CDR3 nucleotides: TGTGCCACAGGACGAGGGGATGGCTACACCTTC.

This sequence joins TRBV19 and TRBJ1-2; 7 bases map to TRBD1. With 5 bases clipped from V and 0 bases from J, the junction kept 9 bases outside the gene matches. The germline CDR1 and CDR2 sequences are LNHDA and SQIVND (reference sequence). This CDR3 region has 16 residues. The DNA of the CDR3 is TGTGCCAGTAGTGAAGCTTGGGACAGTTCTAACTATGGCTACACCTTC. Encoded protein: CASSEAWDSSNYGYTF.

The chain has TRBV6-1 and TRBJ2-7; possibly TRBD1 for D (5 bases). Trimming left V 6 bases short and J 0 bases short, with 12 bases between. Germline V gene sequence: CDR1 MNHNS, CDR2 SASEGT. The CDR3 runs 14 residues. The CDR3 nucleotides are TGTGCCAGCAGACTACAGGTAAACTCCTACGAGCAGTACTTC. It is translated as CASRLQVNSYEQYF.